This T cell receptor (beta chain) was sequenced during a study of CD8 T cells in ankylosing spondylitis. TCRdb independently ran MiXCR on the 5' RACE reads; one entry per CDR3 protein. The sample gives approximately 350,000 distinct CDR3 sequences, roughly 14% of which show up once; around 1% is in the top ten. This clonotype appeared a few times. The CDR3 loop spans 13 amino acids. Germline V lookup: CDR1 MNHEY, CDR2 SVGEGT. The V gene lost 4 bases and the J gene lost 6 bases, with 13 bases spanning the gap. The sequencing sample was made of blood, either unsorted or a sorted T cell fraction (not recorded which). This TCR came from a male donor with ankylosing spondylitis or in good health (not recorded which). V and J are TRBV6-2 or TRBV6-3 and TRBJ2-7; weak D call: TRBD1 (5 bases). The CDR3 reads CASSSQGIGEQYF. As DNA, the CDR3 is TGTGCCAGCAGTTCCCAGGGAATAGGCGAGCAGTACTTC.